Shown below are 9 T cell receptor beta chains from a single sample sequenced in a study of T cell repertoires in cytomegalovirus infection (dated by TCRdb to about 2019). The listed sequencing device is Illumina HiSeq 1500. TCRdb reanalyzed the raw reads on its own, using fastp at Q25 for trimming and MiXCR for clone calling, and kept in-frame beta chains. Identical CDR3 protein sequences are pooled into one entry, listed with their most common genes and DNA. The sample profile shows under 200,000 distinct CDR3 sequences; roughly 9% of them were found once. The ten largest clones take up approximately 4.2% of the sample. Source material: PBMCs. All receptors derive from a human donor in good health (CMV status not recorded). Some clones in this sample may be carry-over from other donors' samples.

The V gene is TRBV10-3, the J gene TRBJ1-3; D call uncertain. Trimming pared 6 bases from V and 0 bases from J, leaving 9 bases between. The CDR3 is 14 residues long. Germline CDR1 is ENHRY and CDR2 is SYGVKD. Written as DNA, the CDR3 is TGTGCCATCAGAGACGGTCCCTCTGGAAACACCATATATTTT. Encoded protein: CAIRDGPSGNTIYF.

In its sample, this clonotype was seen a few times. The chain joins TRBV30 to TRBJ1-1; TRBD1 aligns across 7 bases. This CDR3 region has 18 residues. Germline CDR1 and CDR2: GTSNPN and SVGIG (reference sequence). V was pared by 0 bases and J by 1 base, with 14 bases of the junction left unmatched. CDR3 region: CAWSVRWGQPGTNTEAFF. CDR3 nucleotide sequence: TGTGCCTGGAGTGTACGGTGGGGACAGCCGGGGACGAACACTGAAGCTTTCTTT.

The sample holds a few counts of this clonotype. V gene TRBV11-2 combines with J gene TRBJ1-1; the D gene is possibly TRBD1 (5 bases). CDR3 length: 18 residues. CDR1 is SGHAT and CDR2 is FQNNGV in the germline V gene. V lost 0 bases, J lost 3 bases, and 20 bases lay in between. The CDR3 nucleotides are TGTGCCAGCAGCTTAGATCTTCCCCCGGGAGGCAGGGACACTGAAGCTTTCTTT. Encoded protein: CASSLDLPPGGRDTEAFF.

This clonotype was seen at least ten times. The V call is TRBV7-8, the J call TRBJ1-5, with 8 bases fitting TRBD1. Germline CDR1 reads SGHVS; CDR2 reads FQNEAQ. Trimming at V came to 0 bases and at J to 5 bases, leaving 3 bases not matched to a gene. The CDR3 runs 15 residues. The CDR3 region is CASSLANRGDQPQHF. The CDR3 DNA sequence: TGTGCCAGCAGCTTAGCGAACAGGGGGGATCAGCCCCAGCATTTT.

As DNA, the CDR3 is TGTGCCATCAGTGAATTTAGAGGGGCCGCGAACACCGGGGAGCTGTTTTTT. This codes for CAISEFRGAANTGELFF. The chain combines TRBV10-3 with TRBJ2-2; the D call may be TRBD1 or TRBD2 (5 bases each). V lost 3 bases and J 0 bases, leaving 14 bases between the germline ends. CDR1 and CDR2 (germline): ENHRY, SYGVKD. This CDR3 spans 17 amino acids.

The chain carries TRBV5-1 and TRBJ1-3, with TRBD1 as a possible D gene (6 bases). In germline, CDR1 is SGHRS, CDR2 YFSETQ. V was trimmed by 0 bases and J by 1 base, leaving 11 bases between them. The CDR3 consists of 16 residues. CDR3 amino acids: CASSLDVRGSGNTIYF. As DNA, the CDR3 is TGCGCCAGCAGCTTGGATGTCAGGGGATCTGGAAACACCATATATTTT.

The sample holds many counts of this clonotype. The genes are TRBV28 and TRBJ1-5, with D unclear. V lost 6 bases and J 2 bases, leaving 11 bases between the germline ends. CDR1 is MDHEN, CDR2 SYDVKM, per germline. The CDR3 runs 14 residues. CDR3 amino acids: CASRALVRNQPQHF. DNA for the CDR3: TGTGCCAGCAGAGCCCTGGTTCGCAATCAGCCCCAGCATTTT.

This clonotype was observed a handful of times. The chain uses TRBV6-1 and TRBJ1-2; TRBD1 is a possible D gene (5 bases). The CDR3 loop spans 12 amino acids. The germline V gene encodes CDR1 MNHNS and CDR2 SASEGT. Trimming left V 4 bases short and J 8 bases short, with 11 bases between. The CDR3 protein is CASSVGAGGYTF. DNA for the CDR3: TGTGCCAGCAGTGTAGGGGCCGGCGGCTACACCTTC.

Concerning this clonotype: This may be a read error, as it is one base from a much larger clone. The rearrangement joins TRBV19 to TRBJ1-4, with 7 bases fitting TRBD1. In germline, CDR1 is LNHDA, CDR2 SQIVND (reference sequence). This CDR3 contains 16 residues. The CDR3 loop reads CASRDGSMGDSEKLVF. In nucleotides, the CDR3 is TGTGCCAGTAGAGACGGCTCGATGGGGGACAGTGAAAAACTGGTTTTT.